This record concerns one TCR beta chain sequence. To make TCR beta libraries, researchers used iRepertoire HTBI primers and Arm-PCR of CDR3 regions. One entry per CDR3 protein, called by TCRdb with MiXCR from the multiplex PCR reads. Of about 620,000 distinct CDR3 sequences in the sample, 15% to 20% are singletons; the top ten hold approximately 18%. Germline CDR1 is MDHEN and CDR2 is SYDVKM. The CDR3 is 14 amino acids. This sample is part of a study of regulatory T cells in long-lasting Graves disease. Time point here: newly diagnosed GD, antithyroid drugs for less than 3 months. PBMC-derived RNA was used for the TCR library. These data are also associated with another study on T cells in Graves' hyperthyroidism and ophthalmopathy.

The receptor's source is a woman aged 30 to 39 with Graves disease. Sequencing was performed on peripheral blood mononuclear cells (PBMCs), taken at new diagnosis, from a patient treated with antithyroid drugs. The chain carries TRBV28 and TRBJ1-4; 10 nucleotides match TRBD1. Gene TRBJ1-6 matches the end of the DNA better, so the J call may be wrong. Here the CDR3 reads CASSPDRGRSPLHF. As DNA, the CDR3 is TGTGCCAGCAGTCCGGACAGGGGGAGGTCACCCCTCCACTTT.